The 24 T cell receptor beta chains in this list originate from one sample, sequenced in a study of T cells in women clearing cervical HPV infection. TCRdb keeps only in-frame clones here, not all; method: immunoSEQ multiplex PCR. Its table lists roughly 25,000 clones. Sequencing input: blood buffy coat. Receptors were obtained from a woman aged 18 to 75 with a cervical HPV16 infection that either progressed to CIN3+ or cleared (not recorded which).

Comment on this clone: Sequencing ends 3 residues short of the CDR3 end; the germline J gene provides the rest. This chain uses TRBV12-3 or TRBV12-4 with TRBJ1-6, with no clear D. The CDR3 runs to 14 residues. The CDR3 bases that were read are TGTGCCAGCAGCCCTAGGACTGGCTTTGACCCC. Protein product: CASSPRTGFDP. The entire CDR3 is CASSPRTGFDPLHF.

For this clone: The read terminates 3 residues ahead of where the CDR3 ends, so the germline J gene completes it. This chain joins TRBV5-1 and TRBJ2-1, with TRBD2 matching over 10 bases. Trimming removed 4 bases from V and 6 bases from J; junction bases left unmatched: 7. CDR1 is SGHRS and CDR2 is YFSETQ in the germline V gene. The CDR3 runs 15 residues. The CDR3 loop is CASSPTSGTTNEQFF. The sequenced part of the CDR3 DNA is TGCGCCAGCAGCCCAACTAGCGGGACAACCAATGAG. Supplemented by reference TRBV5-1 and TRBJ2-1, the full variable domain reads KAGVTQTPRYLIKTRGQQVTLSCSPISGHRSVSWYQQTPGQGLQFLFEYFSETQRNKGNFPGRFSGRQFSNSRSEMNVSTLELGDSALYLCASSPTSGTTNEQFFGPGTRLTVL.

About this clone: Read data end 3 residues before the CDR3 end; the end is taken from the germline J gene. The chain employs TRBV2 and TRBJ2-5; TRBD1 is a possible D gene (6 bases). This CDR3 is built from 14 residues. V lost 8 bases to trimming and J lost 3 bases, with 16 bases between them. Germline assignment: CDR1 SNHLY and CDR2 FYNNEI. The covered CDR3 bases are TGTGCCAGCGTGACCGGGACACCCAAAGAGACC. Protein sequence: CASVTGTPKET. The complete CDR3 sequence is CASVTGTPKETQYF.

Points on this clone: The read ends 3 residues shy of where the CDR3 ends; the end is completed using the germline J gene. V gene TRBV7-2 combines with J gene TRBJ2-7; D ambiguous. Germline CDR1 and CDR2: SGHTA and FQGNSA. This CDR3 has 12 amino acids. V lost 3 bases, J lost 0 bases, and 3 bases lay in between. CDR3 bases read: TGTGCCAGCAGCTTTAGCTCCTACGAG. Protein sequence: CASSFSSYE. The whole CDR3 reads CASSFSSYEQYF.

Turning to this clone: The read stops 3 residues short of the end of the CDR3; the missing end is completed from the germline J gene. The chain couples TRBV18 to TRBJ1-2, with a weak D call TRBD1 (6 bases). Deletions cut 2 bases from V and 5 bases from J, with 12 bases between. Germline lookup yields CDR1 KGHSH and CDR2 LQKENI. CDR3 length equals 14 residues. The DNA read from the CDR3 is TGTGCCAGCTCACCAAAGGGGGATAAGTATGGC. It yields the protein CASSPKGDKYG. The whole CDR3 protein reads CASSPKGDKYGYTF.

Concerning this clone: The read comes to an end 3 residues before the CDR3 does, leaving the germline J gene to fill in the end. This chain connects TRBV2 to TRBJ2-1, with 11 bases identical to TRBD2. CDR3 length: 15 residues. The V gene's germline CDR1 is SNHLY and CDR2 FYNNEI. The V segment lost 6 bases and the J segment 3 bases; nucleotides outside the gene matches: 4. The CDR3 reads CASRAGTSGYNEQFF. CDR3 bases read: TGTGCCAGCAGAGCCGGGACTAGCGGCTACAATGAG. The whole variable domain, remainder taken from reference TRBV2 and TRBJ2-1, is EPEVTQTPSHQVTQMGQEVILRCVPISNHLYFYWYRQILGQKVEFLVSFYNNEISEKSEIFDDQFSVERPDGSNFTLKIRSTKLEDSAMYFCASRAGTSGYNEQFFGPGTRLTVL.

Regarding this clone: The observed sequence ends 3 residues before the CDR3 terminus, with the missing tail filled in from the germline J gene. The chain employs TRBV28 and TRBJ2-3; 8 bases are a match to TRBD1. CDR3 length: 15 residues. V was pared by 2 bases and J by 1 base, with 2 bases of the junction left unmatched. Looked up from germline, CDR1 is MDHEN and CDR2 is SYDVKM. The part of the CDR3 DNA that was read is TGTGCCAGCAGTTTACAGGGGGCCCGCACAGATACG. Amino acids: CASSLQGARTDT. The full CDR3 protein reads CASSLQGARTDTQYF.

Notes on this clone: The CDR3 end lies 3 residues beyond the end of the read and is filled in from the germline J gene. V gene TRBV18 combines with J gene TRBJ2-3; no clear D. V was clipped by 6 bases and J by 5 bases, with 15 bases between them. This CDR3 has 14 residues. Germline V lookup: CDR1 KGHSH, CDR2 LQKENI. The sequenced CDR3 bases are TGTGCCAGCTCCCCCGACCCATCGGGAGATACG. The encoded protein is CASSPDPSGDT. The whole CDR3 protein is CASSPDPSGDTQYF.

In regard to this clone: The CDR3 goes on 3 residues after the read ends, and that part is filled in from the germline J gene. J is TRBJ2-3 and V is TRBV30; D perhaps matches TRBD1 (6 bases). Germline V gene data show CDR1 as GTSNPN and CDR2 as SVGIG (reference sequence). This CDR3 is built from 16 residues. The CDR3 loop is CAWSVYGSGVLMTQYF. The sequenced CDR3 bases are TGTGCCTGGAGTGTATATGGTTCAGGGGTCCTCATGACG.

In regard to this clone: The sequence runs out 3 residues before the end of the CDR3; the remainder is reconstructed from the germline J gene. The chain joins TRBV19 to TRBJ2-1; possible D gene TRBD1, 5 bases. The CDR3 totals 15 residues. V gave up 7 bases and J gave up 0 bases, with 13 bases separating them. Germline V gives CDR1 LNHDA, CDR2 SQIVND (reference sequence). CDR3 residues: CASKDRGHSYNEQFF. The sequenced part of the CDR3 DNA is TGTGCCAGTAAGGATAGGGGCCACTCCTACAATGAG.

About this clone itself: The read gets to within 3 residues of the CDR3 end, and the germline J gene fills in the rest. The genes are TRBV9 and TRBJ1-6; perhaps TRBD1 as D (6 bases). Germline V gene sequence: CDR1 SGDLS, CDR2 YYNGEE. V was shortened by 0 bases and J by 7 bases, with 11 bases between the two germline ends. The CDR3 sequence is 15 residues long. The CDR3 DNA, read in part, is TGTGCCAGCAGCGTAGTGGACAGCCAGAATTCACCC. Translated, it gives CASSVVDSQNSP. The whole CDR3 region reads CASSVVDSQNSPLHF.

Concerning this clone itself: The read finishes 3 residues shy of the CDR3 end, and the germline J gene is used to complete it. The rearrangement links TRBV2 to TRBJ1-1; 9 positions match TRBD1. The CDR3 is made up of 13 amino acids. Germline assignment: CDR1 SNHLY and CDR2 FYNNEI. The covered CDR3 bases are TGTGCCAGCAGAGATGACCGGGACAGGGAT. It yields the protein CASRDDRDRD. The CDR3 in its entirety is CASRDDRDRDAFF.

The sequenced part of the CDR3 DNA is TGTGCCAGCAGCTCCGGAAGCGGGAGTAGTGGTGAG. Amino acids: CASSSGSGSSGE. The CDR3, in full, reads CASSSGSGSSGEQFF. This sequence joins TRBV7-9 and TRBJ2-1; 8 nucleotides agree with TRBD2. Sequencing ends 3 residues short of the CDR3 end; the germline J gene provides the rest. This CDR3 has 15 residues. CDR1 is SEHNR and CDR2 is FQNEAQ in the germline V gene (reference sequence). The J segment lost 9 bases and the V segment lost 4 bases, leaving 11 bases of the junction unmatched.

In the case of this clone: The CDR3 extends 3 residues past the end of the read, so its final part is completed from the germline J gene. This chain joins TRBV2 and TRBJ1-5; 10 bases match TRBD1. J lost 6 bases, V lost 4 bases, and 6 bases had no gene match. This CDR3 has 15 residues. Germline assignment: CDR1 SNHLY and CDR2 FYNNEI. The sequenced CDR3 bases are TGTGCCAGCAGTGTGGGACAGGGGTTGGGTCAGCCC. Its translation: CASSVGQGLGQP. From start to end, the CDR3 is CASSVGQGLGQPQHF.

The CDR3 loop reads CASSIVGDRGLLDGYTF. CDR3 DNA (partial): TGTGCCAGTAGTATAGTTGGGGACAGGGGGCTATTGGATGGC. The chain combines TRBV19 with TRBJ1-2; 12 bases map to TRBD1. The read ends 3 residues early relative to the CDR3; the germline J gene fills the gap. Trimming at V came to 1 base and at J to 6 bases, leaving 9 bases not matched to a gene. Germline CDR1 LNHDA, CDR2 SQIVND (reference sequence). The CDR3 loop spans 17 amino acids.

Concerning this clone: From the germline J gene comes the end of the CDR3, since the read stops 3 residues before it. The rearrangement links TRBV2 to TRBJ1-2; TRBD1 aligns across 8 bases. The CDR3 spans 13 residues. V shed 6 bases, J shed 7 bases, and the junction held 7 bases outside the gene matches. Germline assignment: CDR1 SNHLY and CDR2 FYNNEI. The sequenced part of the CDR3 DNA is TGTGCCAGCAGGGCAACAGGGGGTGGTGGC. Encoded protein: CASRATGGGG. The whole CDR3 reads CASRATGGGGYTF.

Concerning this clone itself: The CDR3 end falls 3 residues outside the read, so it is completed with the germline J gene. The J gene is TRBJ1-2, the V gene TRBV6-4; 7 bases are shared with TRBD1. Losses at the gene ends were 2 bases for V and 2 bases for J; bases not matched to a gene: 11. Germline loops: CDR1 MRHNA, CDR2 SNTAGT. This CDR3 is built from 17 residues. CDR3 sequence: CASSDRISTGKNYGYTF. Incomplete CDR3 DNA: TGTGCCAGCAGTGACCGAATTTCGACAGGGAAAAACTATGGC.

As to this clone: The missing CDR3 end, 3 residues past where the read stops, is filled in from the germline J gene. The rearrangement joins TRBV7-3 to TRBJ2-1, with D tentatively TRBD2 (5 bases). Trimming stripped 3 bases from V and 6 bases from J, with 12 bases between. CDR1 SGHTA and CDR2 FQGTGA come from the germline V gene. The CDR3 runs 14 residues. Incomplete CDR3 DNA: TGTGCCAGCAGCTTGTCGGCAGCGGCCAATGAG. This sequence encodes CASSLSAAANE. The complete CDR3 reads CASSLSAAANEQFF.

Comment on this clone: The CDR3 extends 3 residues past the end of the read, so its final part is completed from the germline J gene. The V and J genes are TRBV20-1 and TRBJ2-3, with a tentative D call TRBD2 (5 bases). V shed 5 bases and J shed 6 bases, with 15 bases lying between them. Per germline, CDR1 DFQATT and CDR2 SNEGSKA (reference sequence). The CDR3 contains 13 residues. The covered CDR3 bases are TGCAGTGCTCCTAGCAATACGTCGGATACG. This gives the protein CSAPSNTSDT. Given in full, the CDR3 is CSAPSNTSDTQYF.

In the case of this clone: The read halts 3 residues ahead of the CDR3 end, with the missing end drawn from the germline J gene. The V and J genes are TRBV2 and TRBJ1-5; TRBD1 matches 9 bases. The CDR3 is 19 amino acids. CDR1 is SNHLY and CDR2 is FYNNEI in the germline V gene. J lost 0 bases, V lost 8 bases, and 17 bases had no gene match. The CDR3 bases that were read are TGTGCCAGCGCTACTCAACAGGGGGCCGCAGTATATAGCAATCAGCCC. Its protein product is CASATQQGAAVYSNQP. The full CDR3 is CASATQQGAAVYSNQPQHF.

Note on this clone: The sequence runs out 3 residues before the end of the CDR3; the remainder is reconstructed from the germline J gene. The chain joins TRBV19 to TRBJ1-1, with 7 bases matching TRBD1. J gave up 2 bases and V 7 bases, and 7 bases lay outside the gene matches. CDR3 length: 14 amino acids. CDR1 LNHDA and CDR2 SQIVND come from the germline V gene (reference sequence). The sequenced part of the CDR3 DNA is TGTGCCAGTATGGGGACAGATAACAACACTGAA. Translating it yields CASMGTDNNTE. The CDR3 in its entirety is CASMGTDNNTEAFF. Together with reference TRBV19 and TRBJ1-1, the CDR3 gives the full variable domain: DGGITQSPKYLFRKEGQNVTLSCEQNLNHDAMYWYRQDPGQGLRLIYYSQIVNDFQKGDIAEGYSVSREKKESFPLTVTSAQKNPTAFYLCASMGTDNNTEAFFGQGTRLTVV.

Concerning this clone: The read gets to within 3 residues of the CDR3 end, and the germline J gene fills in the rest. The rearrangement links TRBV18 to TRBJ2-7, with 9 positions matching TRBD1. This CDR3 is built from 15 residues. Germline loops: CDR1 KGHSH, CDR2 LQKENI. V lost 8 bases and J lost 3; bases outside the gene matches: 11. The CDR3 bases that were read are TGTGCCAGCACATTATACGGGACAGGGCTCTACGAG. It codes for CASTLYGTGLYE. The whole CDR3 sequence is CASTLYGTGLYEQYF.

About this clone itself: The sequence runs out 3 residues before the end of the CDR3; the remainder is reconstructed from the germline J gene. J is TRBJ2-3 and V is TRBV29-1, with D maybe TRBD2 (6 bases). This CDR3 spans 12 amino acids. V was trimmed by 2 bases and J by 6 bases, leaving 9 bases between them. Germline CDR1 and CDR2: SQVTM and ANQGSEA. The chain's CDR3 is CSVELASDTQYF. Partial CDR3 DNA: TGCAGCGTTGAACTAGCGAGTGATACG.

Points on this clone: The CDR3 extends 3 residues past the end of the read, so its final part is completed from the germline J gene. This chain links TRBV19 with TRBJ2-7; 10 nucleotides agree with TRBD1. CDR1 LNHDA and CDR2 SQIVND come from the germline V gene (reference sequence). V trimming: 2 bases; J trimming: 0 bases; junction bases outside the gene matches: 4. The CDR3 loop spans 16 amino acids. The chain's CDR3 is CASSIRQGASSYEQYF. The DNA read from the CDR3 is TGTGCCAGTAGTATACGACAGGGGGCTAGCTCCTACGAG.